The TCR beta chain described here comes from a study of post-analysis software for immune sequencing data. Study as a whole: There were relapsing-remitting, secondary progressive and progressive-relapsing multiple sclerosis among the disease courses included. The study, taken as a whole, reports: Samples from a shared batch, those prepared together, strongly co-clustered by F measure. Elevated frequency relative to controls characterized 4 or 5 TRBV segments in patients, TRBV5-6, TRBV5-1 and TRBV20-1 among them.

The V segment lost 5 bases and the J segment 2 bases; nucleotides outside the gene matches: 6. Germline assignment: CDR1 DFQATT and CDR2 SNEGSKA (reference sequence). The CDR3 is 14 amino acids. This clonotype occurred a few times. Its antigen is undetermined. Incorporated into the TCR beta cDNA libraries were unique molecular identifiers, which served to reduce PCR and sequencing biases. TCRdb called the PCR reads again in MiXCR, with one record for every CDR3 protein. In the table there are hundreds of thousands of distinct CDR3 sequences, around 60% of which are singletons. Sequences were obtained from blood. This receptor was taken from a girl aged 2 to 10 with multiple sclerosis. The chain joins TRBV20-1 to TRBJ2-3; 8 bases agree with TRBD2. In DNA form, the CDR3 reads TGCAGTGCTGCACTAGCGGATCTCACAGATACGCAGTATTTT. This encodes CSAALADLTDTQYF.